The 30 T cell receptor beta chains below were found in one sample sequenced in a study of T cell repertoires in cytomegalovirus infection. No antigen is known for these receptors. TCRdb processed the reads anew with MiXCR; each CDR3 protein has one entry. The sample yields roughly 860,000 distinct CDR3 sequences, approximately 32% seen once. The specimen was cultured CD8+ T cells from PBMCs, collected from culture after CMV antigen stimulation. Every receptor here comes from a human donor in good health (CMV status not recorded). Some clones in this sample may be carry-over from other donors' samples.

The rearrangement uses TRBV7-2 and TRBJ2-1; D may be TRBD1 or TRBD2 (6 bases each). Trimming removed 1 base from V and 5 bases from J, with 12 bases in between. Germline V gene lookup returns CDR1 SGHTA and CDR2 FQGNSA. The CDR3 is made up of 15 amino acids. CDR3 residues: CASSLEGGHNNEQFF. The CDR3 nucleotides read TGTGCCAGCAGCTTAGAGGGGGGCCACAACAATGAGCAGTTCTTC.

This clonotype was seen only a few times. The chain couples TRBV12-5 to TRBJ2-5; weak D call: TRBD1 (7 bases). Between the trimmed V and J ends, which lost 6 bases and 5 bases, there was a span of 19 bases. Germline V gene sequence: CDR1 LGHNT, CDR2 FRNRAP. This CDR3 region has 15 residues. This chain's CDR3 is CASGAPDRRGETQYF. The CDR3 DNA follows: TGTGCTAGTGGGGCCCCGGACAGGAGGGGGGAGACCCAGTACTTC.

This clonotype was observed a handful of times. The chain has TRBV7-9 and TRBJ1-2; D uncertain. Trimming removed 4 bases from V and 4 bases from J, with 13 bases in between. CDR1 and CDR2 from the germline V gene are SEHNR and FQNEAQ (reference sequence). The length of the CDR3 is 14 residues. The CDR3 nucleotides read TGTGCCAGCAGCTCCCCGGGAGGTAGCTATGGCTACACCTTC. It yields the protein CASSSPGGSYGYTF.

This clonotype was counted many times. V usage is TRBV7-2 and J usage is TRBJ2-1, with D unclear. Germline-derived CDR1 and CDR2 are SGHTA and FQGNSA. The CDR3 extends over 14 amino acids. The germline V and J ends were trimmed by 1 base and 4 bases, with 8 bases remaining between them. CDR3 residues: CASSLGEVYNEQFF. CDR3 sequence (DNA): TGTGCCAGCAGCTTAGGGGAAGTATACAATGAGCAGTTCTTC. Based on the CDR3 plus reference TRBV7-2 and TRBJ2-1, the full variable domain is GAGVSQSPSNKVTEKGKDVELRCDPISGHTALYWYRQSLGQGLEFLIYFQGNSAPDKSGLPSDRFSAERTGGSVSTLTIQRTQQEDSAVYLCASSLGEVYNEQFFGPGTRLTVL.

In this sample, this clonotype turned up a few times. The chain is built from TRBV12-3 or TRBV12-4 and TRBJ1-1, with TRBD1 as a possible D gene (6 bases). There are 15 residues in the CDR3. V was pared by 6 bases and J by 1 base, with 15 bases between. The CDR3 coding sequence is TGTGCCAGCAGAGAATCCGGGACACAGAACACTGAAGCTTTCTTT. It codes for CASRESGTQNTEAFF.

This clonotype was found a few times. The V and J genes are TRBV6-5 and TRBJ1-5; a possible D gene is TRBD1 (6 bases). Between the trimmed V and J ends, which lost 6 bases and 0 bases, there was a span of 12 bases. Germline V gene lookup returns CDR1 MNHEY and CDR2 SVGAGI. The CDR3 has 15 residues. CDR3 DNA sequence: TGTGCCAGCAGGCAGGGGTCCTATAGCAATCAGCCCCAGCATTTT. Its translation: CASRQGSYSNQPQHF.

The chain has TRBV12-3 or TRBV12-4 and TRBJ2-3; weak D call: TRBD2 (6 bases). With 6 bases removed from V and 8 bases from J, the gap between germline ends came to 15 bases. The CDR3 length is 13 residues. CDR3 sequence (DNA): TGTGCCAGCAGGCGGGGTATACTCGGTACGCAGTATTTT. Its translation is CASRRGILGTQYF.

This clonotype was observed at least ten times. The V gene is TRBV7-6, the J gene TRBJ1-6; D may be TRBD1 (6 bases). The CDR3 totals 17 residues. The V end lost 5 bases, the J end lost 11 bases, and 25 bases lay between the germline ends. Germline CDR1 and CDR2: SGHVS and FNYEAQ. The CDR3: CASSRKKGGLRLAPLHF. In nucleotides, the CDR3 is TGTGCCAGCAGCCGTAAAAAGGGGGGCCTTAGGCTTGCACCCCTCCACTTT.

The rearrangement joins TRBV4-1 to TRBJ2-5; D not resolved. Trimming stripped 8 bases from V and 1 base from J, with 11 bases between. This CDR3 region has 13 residues. Germline V gene lookup returns CDR1 MGHRA and CDR2 YSYEKL. The chain's CDR3 is CASAGGFQETQYF. CDR3 nucleotides: TGCGCCAGCGCAGGCGGTTTCCAAGAGACCCAGTACTTC.

For this clonotype: One end of the junction varies from germline; a read error may be responsible. The V call is TRBV19, the J call TRBJ1-1; D is possibly TRBD1 (6 bases). Per germline, CDR1 LNHDA and CDR2 SQIVND (reference sequence). The CDR3 length is 12 residues. The CDR3 bases are TGTGTCAGTACGCCGGGGGCCACTGAAGCTTTCTTT. Translated: CVSTPGATEAFF.

This clonotype has a handful of counts. The chain is built from TRBV7-9 and TRBJ2-2; 9 bases align to TRBD1. Germline CDR1 is SEHNR and CDR2 is FQNEAQ (reference sequence). Trimming took 4 bases from V and 1 from J; bases not matched to a gene: 4. The CDR3 consists of 16 residues. The CDR3 DNA is TGTGCCAGCAGCTCAGGACAGGGGAAGAACACCGGGGAGCTGTTTTTT. Amino acid sequence: CASSSGQGKNTGELFF.

This clonotype was seen a handful of times. The chain uses TRBV10-2 and TRBJ2-1; a possible D gene is TRBD2 (5 bases). Trimming removed 3 bases from V and 2 bases from J, with 17 bases in between. CDR3 size: 17 residues. Germline loops: CDR1 WSHSY, CDR2 SAAADI. The CDR3 reads CASSELLWSGTYNEQFF. The CDR3 DNA reads as TGCGCCAGCAGTGAATTGCTGTGGAGCGGAACCTACAATGAGCAGTTCTTC.

This clonotype appeared a few times. The chain joins TRBV20-1 to TRBJ1-6; D not certain. CDR1 is DFQATT, CDR2 SNEGSKA, per germline (reference sequence). The CDR3 spans 16 residues. Trimming stripped 3 bases from V and 0 bases from J, with 12 bases between. The DNA for the CDR3 is TGCAGTGCTAGTAACTCTAGAAGCTCCTATAATTCACCCCTCCACTTT. Translating it yields CSASNSRSSYNSPLHF.

This clonotype came up many times. The chain combines TRBV7-8 with TRBJ2-2; D not certain. The CDR3 runs 18 residues. Trimming stripped 3 bases from V and 0 bases from J, with 17 bases between. Germline CDR1 SGHVS, CDR2 FQNEAQ. The CDR3, as DNA: TGTGCCAGCAGCTTCCTAAAAGACGGACGGACGAACACCGGGGAGCTGTTTTTT. It codes for CASSFLKDGRTNTGELFF.

This clonotype showed up just a few times. The V call is TRBV28, the J call TRBJ1-5, with 7 nucleotides matching TRBD1. V shed 9 bases, J shed 7 bases, and the junction held 15 bases outside the gene matches. In germline, CDR1 is MDHEN, CDR2 SYDVKM. This CDR3 spans 15 amino acids. CDR3 sequence (DNA): TGTGCCAGTTCCCTAGGACAGGCCTACGAGCAGCCCCAGCATTTT. It specifies CASSLGQAYEQPQHF.

This clonotype was observed a few times. The V gene is TRBV9, the J gene TRBJ2-1; a possible D gene is TRBD2 (6 bases). The CDR3 runs 14 residues. The germline V gene has CDR1 SGDLS and CDR2 YYNGEE. V gave up 0 bases and J gave up 10 bases, with 14 bases separating them. Written as DNA, the CDR3 is TGTGCCAGCAGCGTAGGGGACTCACTGGGGGAGCAGTTCTTC. It translates to CASSVGDSLGEQFF.

The V call is TRBV7-9, the J call TRBJ1-2, with no clear D. CDR3 length: 16 amino acids. CDR1 is SEHNR, CDR2 FQNEAQ, per germline (reference sequence). V lost 8 bases and J lost 1, with 20 bases in between. The CDR3, as DNA: TGTGCCAGCGGTCCACTGGATGTCGACTTTAACTATGGCTACACCTTC. Translation gives CASGPLDVDFNYGYTF.

Concerning this clonotype: This may come from a read error, since a much larger clone is one base off. The J gene is TRBJ2-1, the V gene TRBV7-9; 9 nucleotides line up with TRBD2. The CDR3 contains 15 residues. The germline V gene encodes CDR1 SEHNR and CDR2 FQNEAQ (reference sequence). V lost 7 bases, J lost 4 bases, and 8 bases stayed unmatched. CDR3: CASNRAGGSYNEQFF. CDR3 bases: TGTGCCAGCAACAGAGCGGGGGGATCTTACAATGAGCAGTTCTTC. Filled out from reference TRBV7-9 and TRBJ2-1, the complete variable domain reads DTGVSQNPRHKITKRGQNVTFRCDPISEHNRLYWYRQTLGQGPEFLTYFQNEAQLEKSRLLSDRFSAERPKGSFSTLEIQRTEQGDSAMYLCASNRAGGSYNEQFFGPGTRLTVL.

This clonotype was observed at least ten times. The rearrangement uses TRBV18 and TRBJ1-2, with D maybe TRBD1 (5 bases). The CDR3 extends over 15 amino acids. Per the germline V gene, CDR1 is KGHSH and CDR2 is LQKENI. The germline V and J ends were trimmed by 4 bases and 3 bases, with 15 bases remaining between them. CDR3 nucleotides: TGTGCCAGCTCACAATCCACGACAGCCTACTATGGCTACACCTTC. Amino acid sequence: CASSQSTTAYYGYTF.

In its sample, this clonotype was seen many times. V usage is TRBV7-6 and J usage is TRBJ2-5, with 10 positions matching TRBD2. Germline V gene lookup returns CDR1 SGHVS and CDR2 FNYEAQ. The V gene end was trimmed by 1 base and the J gene end by 4 bases; junction bases not matched to a gene: 6. This CDR3 spans 16 amino acids. CDR3 residues: CASSLDQRGGRETQYF. The DNA of the CDR3 is TGTGCCAGCAGCTTAGATCAGCGGGGGGGCCGAGAGACCCAGTACTTC.

Only a few counts were recorded for this clonotype. The chain combines TRBV7-2 with TRBJ1-2, with D hard to call. Germline V gene lookup returns CDR1 SGHTA and CDR2 FQGNSA. Trimming took off 5 bases at V and 2 bases at J, with 12 bases between the two ends. This CDR3 contains 14 residues. CDR3 region: CASSARARNYGYTF. For the CDR3, the DNA is TGTGCCAGCAGCGCGAGGGCACGGAACTATGGCTACACCTTC.

This chain connects TRBV6-1 to TRBJ1-1; D remains ambiguous. Germline CDR1 is MNHNS and CDR2 is SASEGT. The CDR3 loop spans 15 amino acids. With 1 base removed from V and 2 bases from J, the gap between germline ends came to 11 bases. DNA of the CDR3: TGTGCCAGCAGTGAAGTACAGCACCGAAACACTGAAGCTTTCTTT. Amino acid sequence: CASSEVQHRNTEAFF.

This clonotype was counted only a few times. The chain combines TRBV6-6 with TRBJ2-5; a possible D gene is TRBD2 (5 bases). V lost 0 bases to trimming and J lost 2 bases, with 22 bases between them. This CDR3 has 19 amino acids. In germline, CDR1 is MNHNY, CDR2 SVGAGI (reference sequence). The CDR3 sequence is CASSYSIRLLATLQETQYF. The DNA for the CDR3 is TGTGCCAGCAGTTACTCGATCAGACTCTTAGCGACGTTACAAGAGACCCAGTACTTC.

The chain recombines TRBV23-1 with TRBJ1-5; 9 bases match TRBD1. TRBV23-1 is an ORF, and what it does is uncertain. Germline trimming cut 4 bases from V and 0 bases from J; bases unmatched to any gene: 22. The CDR3 covers 22 residues. The chain's CDR3 is CASSLLLERGQGKRDSNQPQHF. Here the CDR3 DNA reads TGCGCCAGCAGTCTTTTACTGGAGAGGGGACAGGGAAAGAGGGATAGCAATCAGCCCCAGCATTTT.

V gene TRBV28 combines with J gene TRBJ1-6; D possibly corresponds to TRBD1 (6 bases). The V gene lost 5 bases and the J gene lost 0 bases, with 11 bases spanning the gap. This CDR3 is 16 amino acids long. In germline, CDR1 is MDHEN, CDR2 SYDVKM. The CDR3 loop is CASSPQGGSYNSPLHF. In DNA, the CDR3 is TGTGCCAGCAGTCCCCAAGGGGGCTCCTATAATTCACCCCTCCACTTT.

This clonotype was detected once. The gene calls are TRBV29-1 and TRBJ2-3, with 7 bases that match TRBD2. Trimming took 8 bases from V and 3 from J; bases not matched to a gene: 8. Per the germline V gene, CDR1 is SQVTM and CDR2 is ANQGSEA. This CDR3 is 13 amino acids long. CDR3: CSSLRGETDTQYF. The DNA for the CDR3 is TGCAGCTCCCTCCGGGGGGAAACAGATACGCAGTATTTT.

This clonotype appeared many times. The V and J genes are TRBV4-1 and TRBJ1-1, with D uncertain. CDR1 and CDR2 from the germline V gene are MGHRA and YSYEKL. V lost 0 bases and J 6 bases, leaving 14 bases between the germline ends. This CDR3 spans 15 amino acids. In DNA form, the CDR3 reads TGCGCCAGCAGCCAAGAGGGATTTCAGACTTCTGAAGCTTTCTTT. Protein: CASSQEGFQTSEAFF.

The chain links TRBV15 to TRBJ2-1; no definite D call. The length of the CDR3 is 11 residues. Germline V gene lookup returns CDR1 LNHNV and CDR2 YYDKDF (reference sequence). Trimming took 5 bases from V and 8 from J, leaving 7 bases between them. Here the CDR3 reads CATSEVDEQFF. CDR3 nucleotide sequence: TGTGCCACCAGCGAGGTAGATGAGCAGTTCTTC.

This clonotype was counted between two and nine times. As DNA, the CDR3 is TGTGCCAGCAGCTCTGGGAACTCTGGGGCCAACGTCCTGACTTTC. This sequence encodes CASSSGNSGANVLTF. The J gene is TRBJ2-6, the V gene TRBV12-3 or TRBV12-4; no firm D call. V gave up 6 bases and J gave up 0 bases, with 9 bases separating them. The CDR3 has 15 amino acids.

The chain carries TRBV27 and TRBJ2-7, with TRBD2 identical over 11 bases. Trimming at V came to 5 bases and at J to 0 bases, leaving 3 bases not matched to a gene. Germline lookup yields CDR1 MNHEY and CDR2 SMNVEV (reference sequence). This CDR3 has 15 amino acids. The DNA for the CDR3 is TGTGCCAGCAGTACCACTAGCGGGAGCTCCTACGAGCAGTACTTC. Translating gives CASSTTSGSSYEQYF.